What follows describes a single TCR beta chain. Its antigen remains unidentified. The entry originates in a study of beta chain features in type 1 diabetes. Findings of the study overall: Researchers reported that naive, central memory and Treg TCRB repertoires appeared more similar in patients than in healthy donors. Shortening of TCRB CDR3s, moderate but significant, appeared in all four CD4+ subsets of Type 1 diabetes patients.

One heparinised draw of blood, averaging approximately 110 mL, came from each donor. Naive, central memory, regulatory and stem cell-like memory cells within the CD4+ compartment were sorted using CD45RO/CCR7/CD25/CD127/CD95/CD27. The isolated RNA, all of it, was reverse transcribed, so expressed TCRB transcripts were what got sequenced. The average output of naive, central memory and regulatory T cell samples was millions of reads. Profiling relied on immunoSEQ multiplex PCR, and the TCRdb table lists in-frame clones only, not all of them. The sample lists a few hundred thousand clones; roughly 16% were seen once. V was clipped by 6 bases and J by 0 bases; unmatched bases: 2. The CDR3 consists of 14 residues. CDR1 and CDR2 (germline): LNHDA, SQIVND (reference sequence).

Sequenced material: naive CD4+ T cells from blood. The clonotype originates from a young man with type 1 diabetes. The rearrangement links TRBV19 to TRBJ2-7, with TRBD2 matching over 10 bases. The CDR3 bases are TGTGCCAGTAGGGCTAGCGGGAGCTCCTACGAGCAGTACTTC. It translates to CASRASGSSYEQYF.